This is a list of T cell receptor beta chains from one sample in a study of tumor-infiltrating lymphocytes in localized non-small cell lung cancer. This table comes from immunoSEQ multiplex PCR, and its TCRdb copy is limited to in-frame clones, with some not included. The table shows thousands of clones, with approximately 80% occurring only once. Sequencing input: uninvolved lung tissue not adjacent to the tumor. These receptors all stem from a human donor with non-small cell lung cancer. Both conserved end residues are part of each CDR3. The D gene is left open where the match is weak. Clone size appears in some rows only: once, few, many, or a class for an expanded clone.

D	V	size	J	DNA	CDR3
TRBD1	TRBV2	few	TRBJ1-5	TGTGCCAGCAGGAAACAGGGGAGTAATCAGCCCCAGCATTTT	CASRKQGSNQPQHF
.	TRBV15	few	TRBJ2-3	TGTGCCACCAGCAGGAGGGAAATCACAGATACGCAGTATTTT	CATSRREITDTQYF
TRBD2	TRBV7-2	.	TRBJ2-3	TGTGCCAGCAGCTTACGGTCCGGGCGGGAGGCCAGGAATACGCAGTATTTT	CASSLRSGREARNTQYF
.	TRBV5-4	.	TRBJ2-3	TGTGCCAGCAGCTTGTTTCACTCCCAAGATACGCAGTATTTT	CASSLFHSQDTQYF
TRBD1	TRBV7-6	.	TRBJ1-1	TGTGCCAGCAGCTTAGCCCAGGGGGTAGCTTTCTTT	CASSLAQGVAFF
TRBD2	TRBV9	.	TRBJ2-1	TGTGCCAGCAGCATACTAGCGGGAGTGAACAATGAGCAGTTCTTC	CASSILAGVNNEQFF
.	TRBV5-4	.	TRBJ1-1	TGTGCCAGCAGCCGTGCGGCGGGGATGAACACTGAAGCTTTCTTT	CASSRAAGMNTEAFF
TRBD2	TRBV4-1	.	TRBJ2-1	TGCGCCAGCAGCCAAGTTAGGCCTAGCGGCTACAATGAGCAGTTCTTC	CASSQVRPSGYNEQFF
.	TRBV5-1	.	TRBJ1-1	TGCGCCAGCAGCTTTGGAGGGGATTTCACTGAAGCTTTCTTT	CASSFGGDFTEAFF
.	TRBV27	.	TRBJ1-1	TGTGCCAGCAGTTTAGTTCGGGGAACTGAAGCTTTCTTT	CASSLVRGTEAFF
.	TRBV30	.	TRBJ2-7	TGTGCCTGGGGGGACGGGTCCTCCTACGAGCAGTACTTC	CAWGDGSSYEQYF